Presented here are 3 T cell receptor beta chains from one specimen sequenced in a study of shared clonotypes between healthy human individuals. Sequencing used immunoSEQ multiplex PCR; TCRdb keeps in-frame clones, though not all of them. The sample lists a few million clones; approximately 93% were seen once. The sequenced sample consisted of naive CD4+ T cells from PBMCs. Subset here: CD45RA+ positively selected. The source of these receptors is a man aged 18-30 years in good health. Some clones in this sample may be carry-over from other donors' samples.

The chain's CDR3 is CASNRQTNQPQHF. The CDR3 nucleotides read TGTGCCAGTAATCGGCAGACTAATCAGCCCCAGCATTTT. The genes are TRBV19 and TRBJ1-5; D is uncertain. Looked up from germline, CDR1 is LNHDA and CDR2 is SQIVND (reference sequence). This CDR3 has 13 amino acids. Trimming took off 7 bases at V and 4 bases at J, with 11 bases between the two ends.

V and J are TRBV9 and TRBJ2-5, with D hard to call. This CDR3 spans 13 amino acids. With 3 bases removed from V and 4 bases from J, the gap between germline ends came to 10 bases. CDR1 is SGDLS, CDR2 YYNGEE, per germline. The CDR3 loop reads CASSARVGETQYF. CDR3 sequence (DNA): TGTGCCAGCAGCGCCCGGGTGGGAGAGACCCAGTACTTC.

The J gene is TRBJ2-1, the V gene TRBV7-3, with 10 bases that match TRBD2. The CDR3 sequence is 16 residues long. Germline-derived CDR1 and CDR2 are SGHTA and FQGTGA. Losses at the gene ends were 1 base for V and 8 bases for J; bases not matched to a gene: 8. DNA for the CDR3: TGTGCCAGCAGCTTAAGTAGGCCTAGCGGGAGCTATGAGCAGTTCTTC. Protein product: CASSLSRPSGSYEQFF.